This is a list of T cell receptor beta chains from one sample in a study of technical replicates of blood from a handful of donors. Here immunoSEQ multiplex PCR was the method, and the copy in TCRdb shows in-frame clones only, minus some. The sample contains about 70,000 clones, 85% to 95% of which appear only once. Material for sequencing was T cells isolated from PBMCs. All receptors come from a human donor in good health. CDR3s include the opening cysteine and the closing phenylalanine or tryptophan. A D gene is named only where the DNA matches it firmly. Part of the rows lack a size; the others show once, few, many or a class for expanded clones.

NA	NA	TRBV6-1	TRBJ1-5	TGTGCCAGCAGTGAGGGAACAGGGCTGAATCAGCCCCAGCATTTT	CASSEGTGLNQPQHF
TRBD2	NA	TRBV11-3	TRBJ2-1	TGTGCCAGCAGCCCTATAGCGGGTACCTACAATGAGCAGTTCTTC	CASSPIAGTYNEQFF
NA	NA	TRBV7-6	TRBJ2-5	TGTGCCAGCAGCCTAGGGCGGTCCCAAGAGACCCAGTACTTC	CASSLGRSQETQYF
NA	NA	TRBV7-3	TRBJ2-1	TGTGCCAGAGGAGGGGTCCACAATGAGCAGTTCTTC	CARGGVHNEQFF
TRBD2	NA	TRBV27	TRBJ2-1	TGTGCCAGCATACTAGCGGGAACTGATGAGCAGTTCTTC	CASILAGTDEQFF
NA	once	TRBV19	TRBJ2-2	TGTGCCAGTAGTATGGAGGTTGGGGAGCTGTTTTTT	CASSMEVGELFF
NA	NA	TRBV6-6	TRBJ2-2	TGTGCCAGCAGTCTCACCGGGGAGCTGTTTTTT	CASSLTGELFF
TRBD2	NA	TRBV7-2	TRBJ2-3	TGTGCCAGCAGCTTAGTAGGCCTAGCGGGAGTAGATACGCAGTATTTT	CASSLVGLAGVDTQYF
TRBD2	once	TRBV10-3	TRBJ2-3	TGTGCCATCAGTTCTAGGACTAGCGCCACAGATACGCAGTATTTT	CAISSRTSATDTQYF
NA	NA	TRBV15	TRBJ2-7	TGTGCCACCAGCAGGGGAGGCTCCGGGGGCTACGAGCAGTACTTC	CATSRGGSGGYEQYF
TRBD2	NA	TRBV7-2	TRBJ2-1	TGTGCCAGCAGAGACCGGGACTACGAAAACAATGAGCAGTTCTTC	CASRDRDYENNEQFF
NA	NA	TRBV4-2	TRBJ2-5	TGTGCCAGCAGCCAGCGGGGATGGGAGACCCAGTACTTC	CASSQRGWETQYF
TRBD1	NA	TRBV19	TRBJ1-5	TGTGCCAGCTGCCCCGGGACAGGGGGCAATCAGCCCCAGCATTTT	CASCPGTGGNQPQHF
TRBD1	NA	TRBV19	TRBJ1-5	TGTGCCAGTAGTATAGGCACAGGGGAGTGGAGCAATCAGCCCCAGCATTTT	CASSIGTGEWSNQPQHF
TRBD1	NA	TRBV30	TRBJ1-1	TGTGCCCGATCCCGGAGGGGGCCTCTTGACACTGAAGCTTTCTTT	CARSRRGPLDTEAFF
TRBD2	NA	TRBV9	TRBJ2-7	TGTGCCAGCAGCGTAGGACGACTAGCGGGAGCCGAGCAGTACTTC	CASSVGRLAGAEQYF
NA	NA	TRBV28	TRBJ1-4	TGTGCCAGCAGTTTGGGAGGGATGGGTGAAAAACTGTTTTTT	CASSLGGMGEKLFF
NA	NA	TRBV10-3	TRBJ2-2	TGTGCCATCAGCCCCCATAACACCGGGGAGCTGTTTTTT	CAISPHNTGELFF
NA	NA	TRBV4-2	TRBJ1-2	TGTGCCAGCAGCCAAGAGAACAGGGGCTACACCTTC	CASSQENRGYTF
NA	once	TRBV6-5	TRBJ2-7	TGTGCCAGCAGTCGACAGGCTTTCTCCTACGAGCAGTACTTC	CASSRQAFSYEQYF
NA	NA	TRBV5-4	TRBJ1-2	TGTGCCAGCAGCTTGGTCAGGGATGAGTACTATGGCTACACCTTC	CASSLVRDEYYGYTF
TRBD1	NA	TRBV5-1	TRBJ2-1	TGCGCCAGCAGCTTCTCACAGGGGGTAACAGCGGGTGAGCAGTTCTTC	CASSFSQGVTAGEQFF
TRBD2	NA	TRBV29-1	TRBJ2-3	TGCAGCGCTGCCCCGGGAGGAACAGATACGCAGTATTTT	CSAAPGGTDTQYF
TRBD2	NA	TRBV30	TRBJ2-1	TGTGCCTGGAGTGTCCGACTAGCGGGAGACGAGCAGTTCTTC	CAWSVRLAGDEQFF